The clone carrying this TCR beta chain was recorded many times. The antigen is not known. TCRdb analysed the RT-PCR reads with MiXCR anew, one entry per CDR3 protein. The sample lists roughly 700,000 distinct CDR3 sequences; about 14% were seen once. This entry is derived from a study of response to subunit inactivated influenza vaccine. Findings of the study overall: Authors suggested seasonal influenza vaccinations each recruit few new T cells.

The origin of this receptor is a man between 50 and 59 years old who received an inactivated influenza vaccine. The material was PBMCs from blood, obtained approximately 15 days before vaccination.

CDR3 in amino acids: CASSEEGGPYNEQFF. The CDR3 coding sequence is TGTGCCAGCAGTGAAGAGGGAGGACCCTACAATGAGCAGTTCTTC. J is TRBJ2-1 and V is TRBV6-1; the D gene is possibly TRBD2 (6 bases). Trimming pared 1 base from V and 2 bases from J, leaving 9 bases between. The CDR3 is made up of 15 amino acids. Looked up from germline, CDR1 is MNHNS and CDR2 is SASEGT.